Given below is one T cell receptor (beta chain) in context. Antigen: not known. Second-dose intervals of approximately 4 or approximately 12 weeks were pooled. These data are taken from a study of T cell responses to AZD1222 COVID-19 vaccine. The study, taken as a whole, reports: The peak T cell response came first, and repertoires were sampled only after it. Close to half of spike-specific TCRs reportedly recognize unmutated variant regions.

Looked up from germline, CDR1 is SGHNT and CDR2 is YYREEE (reference sequence). V was clipped by 3 bases and J by 0 bases, with 4 bases between them. The CDR3 consists of 12 residues. The data were produced by immunoSEQ multiplex PCR, yet TCRdb's version contains in-frame clones alone and is incomplete. The profile covers tens of thousands of clones, with 80% to 90% appearing a single time and roughly 30% taken by the ten largest. This TCR came from an adult who received the AZD1222 COVID-19 vaccine. The material was peripheral blood, obtained 28 days after the second AZD1222 dose. The chain joins TRBV5-4 to TRBJ2-7; D gene uncertain. The DNA of the CDR3 is TGTGCCAGCAGCTCGAGCTCCTACGAGCAGTACTTC. Translation: CASSSSSYEQYF.